These 20 T cell receptor beta chains originate from one sample sequenced in a study of T cells in Graves' hyperthyroidism and ophthalmopathy. Regions amplified from RNA transcripts were the TCR beta CDR3 regions. The primer set for the first-round RT-PCR of the TCR CDR3 was HTBI. TCRdb reanalysed the multiplex PCR reads using MiXCR and keeps one entry per CDR3 protein. This sample has approximately 400,000 distinct CDR3 sequences; 15% to 20% occur once, and the top ten carry about 4%. Source material: blood. All receptors come from a woman in her late teens or twenties with Graves' hyperthyroidism.

The J gene is TRBJ2-5, the V gene TRBV18; the D is unclear. Per germline, CDR1 KGHSH and CDR2 LQKENI. The CDR3 is made up of 15 amino acids. The V end lost 5 bases, the J end lost 5 bases, and 18 bases lay between the germline ends. The CDR3 coding sequence is TGTGCCAGCTCATCACGACCGCCCGCCATGGAGACCCAGTACTTC. Amino acids: CASSSRPPAMETQYF. The full variable domain, with the rest looked up from reference TRBV18 and TRBJ2-5, is NAGVMQNPRHLVRRRGQEARLRCSPMKGHSHVYWYRQLPEEGLKFMVYLQKENIIDESGMPKERFSAEFPKEGPSILRIQQVVRGDSAAYFCASSSRPPAMETQYFGPGTRLLVL.

Ten or more counts support this clonotype. This chain uses TRBV6-5 with TRBJ2-7; D call uncertain. CDR3 size: 15 residues. V was clipped by 1 base and J by 0 bases, with 10 bases between them. Germline lookup yields CDR1 MNHEY and CDR2 SVGAGI. DNA for the CDR3: TGTGCCAGCAGTTACTTCGGGTGGAGCTCCTACGAGCAGTACTTC. This gives the protein CASSYFGWSSYEQYF.

This clonotype was detected only a few times. This chain connects TRBV6-5 to TRBJ2-3; D possibly uses TRBD1 or TRBD2 (5 bases each). V was pared by 4 bases and J by 4 bases, with 9 bases between. Germline V gene data show CDR1 as MNHEY and CDR2 as SVGAGI. The CDR3 spans 13 residues. CDR3 nucleotide sequence: TGTGCCAGCAGTTGGGACGACGCAGATACGCAGTATTTT. Translating gives CASSWDDADTQYF.

This clonotype was counted ten times or more. V gene TRBV20-1 combines with J gene TRBJ2-3; the D gene could be TRBD1 or TRBD2 (5 bases each). The CDR3 totals 14 residues. V lost 5 bases to trimming and J lost 10 bases, with 22 bases between them. Germline V gene lookup returns CDR1 DFQATT and CDR2 SNEGSKA (reference sequence). This CDR3 reads CSAGTGSDMEAQYF. The DNA of the CDR3 is TGCAGTGCTGGGACGGGGTCGGATATGGAAGCGCAGTATTTT.

Many counts were recorded for this clonotype. The chain couples TRBV12-3 or TRBV12-4 to TRBJ2-7; D remains ambiguous. Trimming stripped 5 bases from V and 2 bases from J, with 7 bases between. CDR3 length: 12 amino acids. The CDR3 coding sequence is TGTGCCAGCAGTCCTGAGGCCTACGAGCAGTACTTC. Protein sequence: CASSPEAYEQYF.

This clonotype was recorded many times. The genes are TRBV6-1 and TRBJ2-2; TRBD2 agrees at 7 bases. CDR3 length equals 13 residues. In germline, CDR1 is MNHNS, CDR2 SASEGT. After removal of 8 bases from V and 4 bases from J, the junction contained 4 bases not matched to a gene. CDR3 nucleotide sequence: TGTGCCAGCGTGTCTAGCGGCACCGGGGAGCTGTTTTTT. It codes for CASVSSGTGELFF.

This clonotype was recorded at least ten times. The V gene is TRBV7-9, the J gene TRBJ1-1, with TRBD1 as a possible D gene (5 bases). Germline V gene data show CDR1 as SEHNR and CDR2 as FQNEAQ (reference sequence). This CDR3 contains 14 residues. The V end lost 1 base, the J end lost 5 bases, and 11 bases lay between the germline ends. The CDR3 coding sequence is TGTGCCAGCAGCTTAGAAGGGGCAAGGACTGAAGCTTTCTTT. The encoded protein is CASSLEGARTEAFF.

This chain links TRBV20-1 with TRBJ2-2; 11 bases match TRBD2. Per germline, CDR1 DFQATT and CDR2 SNEGSKA (reference sequence). CDR3 size: 15 residues. The ends lost 5 bases at V and 1 base at J; junction bases unmatched: 3. CDR3 protein: CSAPGLAGNTGELFF. The CDR3 DNA follows: TGCAGTGCTCCTGGACTAGCGGGGAACACCGGGGAGCTGTTTTTT.

This clonotype showed up many times. This rearrangement joins TRBV29-1 to TRBJ2-7; D is unresolved. V was pared by 7 bases and J by 2 bases, with 15 bases between. In germline, CDR1 is SQVTM, CDR2 ANQGSEA. This CDR3 contains 13 residues. CDR3 amino acids: CSATPDGTYEQYF. The CDR3 nucleotides are TGCAGCGCCACCCCGGACGGAACCTACGAGCAGTACTTC.

This sequence joins TRBV20-1 and TRBJ2-7, with 8 bases aligning to TRBD2. CDR1 DFQATT and CDR2 SNEGSKA come from the germline V gene (reference sequence). This CDR3 comprises 15 residues. V shed 1 base, J shed 2 bases, and the junction held 7 bases outside the gene matches. The CDR3 nucleotides read TGCAGTGCTAGAGCTATACCTAGCGGGCCCTACGAGCAGTACTTC. Protein product: CSARAIPSGPYEQYF.

This clonotype showed up many times. V and J are TRBV7-2 and TRBJ2-5, with D hard to call. V was cut by 0 bases and J by 4 bases, with 9 bases left in between. Germline V CDR1 and CDR2: SGHTA, FQGNSA. The CDR3 length is 14 residues. The CDR3 nucleotides are TGTGCCAGCAGCTTAGCCCCGATCGGAGAGACCCAGTACTTC. This translates into CASSLAPIGETQYF.

In this sample, this clonotype turned up a few times. The chain is built from TRBV13 and TRBJ2-7; no definite D call. The CDR3 has 14 residues. The V gene lost 5 bases and the J gene lost 1 base, with 12 bases spanning the gap. Germline CDR1 and CDR2: PRHDT and FYEKMQ (reference sequence). CDR3 nucleotides: TGTGCCAGCAGCACCATTGGGGAATCCTACGAGCAGTACTTC. Translation gives CASSTIGESYEQYF. Complete variable domain (other parts from reference TRBV13 and TRBJ2-7): AAGVIQSPRHLIKEKRETATLKCYPIPRHDTVYWYQQGPGQDPQFLISFYEKMQSDKGSIPDRFSAQQFSDYHSELNMSSLELGDSALYFCASSTIGESYEQYFGPGTRLTVT.

This clonotype was observed at least ten times. CDR3 residues: CASSLRQGGVANYGYTF. The CDR3 region has the DNA TGTGCCAGCAGTTTAAGGCAGGGTGGGGTAGCTAACTATGGCTACACCTTC. V gene TRBV27 combines with J gene TRBJ1-2; D is perhaps TRBD1 (5 bases). Trimming stripped 2 bases from V and 0 bases from J, with 16 bases between. The length of the CDR3 is 17 residues. Per the germline V gene, CDR1 is MNHEY and CDR2 is SMNVEV (reference sequence).

This clonotype has a handful of counts. V is TRBV2 and J is TRBJ1-2; the D is unclear. Germline V gene lookup returns CDR1 SNHLY and CDR2 FYNNEI. The V end lost 2 bases, the J end lost 4 bases, and 23 bases lay between the germline ends. CDR3 length equals 18 residues. Here the CDR3 DNA reads TGTGCCAGCAGTGAATGGGCCGGGATCCGCCCGGAGTTCTATGGCTACACCTTC. It is translated as CASSEWAGIRPEFYGYTF. Full variable domain (rest looked up from reference TRBV2 and TRBJ1-2): EPEVTQTPSHQVTQMGQEVILRCVPISNHLYFYWYRQILGQKVEFLVSFYNNEISEKSEIFDDQFSVERPDGSNFTLKIRSTKLEDSAMYFCASSEWAGIRPEFYGYTFGSGTRLTVV.

This clonotype has a count of ten or more. This chain uses TRBV12-5 with TRBJ1-5; D gene uncertain. Between the trimmed V and J ends, which lost 5 bases and 9 bases, there was a span of 14 bases. There are 13 residues in the CDR3. In germline, CDR1 is LGHNT, CDR2 FRNRAP. The CDR3 sequence: CASGPPAGGPQHF. CDR3 in DNA: TGTGCTAGTGGTCCACCCGCGGGAGGGCCCCAGCATTTT.

This clonotype was found many times. This chain connects TRBV7-3 to TRBJ2-5; D may be TRBD2 (6 bases). This CDR3 has 15 amino acids. Trimming removed 1 base at V and 4 bases at J, with 13 bases between. Germline V CDR1 and CDR2: SGHTA, FQGTGA. This CDR3 reads CASSLNSVEGETQYF. CDR3 bases: TGTGCCAGCAGCTTAAACAGTGTGGAGGGAGAGACCCAGTACTTC.

The gene calls are TRBV12-5 and TRBJ2-7; 7 bases are shared with TRBD2. V lost 6 bases, J lost 7 bases, and 15 bases stayed unmatched. This CDR3 has 15 amino acids. Germline V lookup: CDR1 LGHNT, CDR2 FRNRAP. CDR3: CASGRGTTDLGEQYF. The CDR3 nucleotides are TGTGCTAGTGGGCGGGGGACTACCGATTTGGGAGAGCAGTACTTC.

V usage is TRBV3-1 and J usage is TRBJ2-7; no firm D call. The CDR3 contains 13 residues. CDR1 and CDR2 from the germline V gene are LGHDT and YNNKEL (reference sequence). V gave up 7 bases and J gave up 7 bases, with 17 bases separating them. The CDR3 here is CASTQAPLGEQYF. In DNA form, the CDR3 reads TGTGCCAGCACCCAGGCCCCCTTAGGGGAGCAGTACTTC.

At least ten counts were recorded for this clonotype. The chain carries TRBV4-2 and TRBJ1-1; 7 bases are a match to TRBD1. In germline, CDR1 is LGHNA, CDR2 YNFKEQ. The CDR3 consists of 12 residues. Losses at the gene ends were 6 bases for V and 5 bases for J; bases not matched to a gene: 3. The CDR3 DNA is TGTGCCAGCAGACAGGGGCGGACTGAAGCTTTCTTT. Translating gives CASRQGRTEAFF.

Here the CDR3 reads CASSMDTQETQYF. CDR3 DNA sequence: TGTGCCAGCAGCATGGACACACAAGAGACCCAGTACTTC. The chain uses TRBV7-9 and TRBJ2-5; a weak D match, TRBD1 (5 bases). The CDR3 contains 13 residues. Looked up from germline, CDR1 is SEHNR and CDR2 is FQNEAQ (reference sequence). Trimming took 5 bases from V and 2 from J, leaving 9 bases between them.